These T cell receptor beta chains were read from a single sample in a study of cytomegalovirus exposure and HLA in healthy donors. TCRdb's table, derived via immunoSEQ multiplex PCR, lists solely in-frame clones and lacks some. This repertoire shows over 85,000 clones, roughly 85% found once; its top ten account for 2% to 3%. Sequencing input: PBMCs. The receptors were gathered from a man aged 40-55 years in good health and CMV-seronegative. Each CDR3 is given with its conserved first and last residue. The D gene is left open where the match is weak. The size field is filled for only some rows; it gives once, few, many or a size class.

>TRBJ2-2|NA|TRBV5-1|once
TGCGCCAGCAGCATATACAGGACCGGGGAGCTGTTTTTT
CASSIYRTGELFF
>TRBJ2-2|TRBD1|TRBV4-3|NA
TGCGCCAGCAGCCAAGAGGACAGGTCCACCGGGGAGCTGTTTTTT
CASSQEDRSTGELFF
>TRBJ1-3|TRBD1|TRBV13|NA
TGTGCCAGCAGCACCCGACAGGGGAAGAGAAACACCATATATTTT
CASSTRQGKRNTIYF
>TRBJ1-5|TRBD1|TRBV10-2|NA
TGCGCCAGCAGGACAGGGCCCAATCAGCCCCAGCATTTT
CASRTGPNQPQHF
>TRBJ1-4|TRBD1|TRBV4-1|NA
TGCGCCAGCAGCCTCAGACAGGGGGCAACTAATGAAAAACTGTTTTTT
CASSLRQGATNEKLFF
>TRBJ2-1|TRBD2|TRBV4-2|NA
TGTGCCAGCAGCCAACAACTAGCGGGGGGGATGAATGAGCAGTTCTTC
CASSQQLAGGMNEQFF
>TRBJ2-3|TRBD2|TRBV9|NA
TGTGCCAGCAGCGTTTGGCGGGGGGGAGCAGATACGCAGTATTTT
CASSVWRGGADTQYF
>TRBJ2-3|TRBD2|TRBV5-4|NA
TGTGCCAGCACCCTGACTAGCGGCACAGATACGCAGTATTTT
CASTLTSGTDTQYF
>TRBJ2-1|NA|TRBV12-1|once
TGTGCCAGCAGCCCACTACCGGGACTAGCGGAGGTCGAAAGCTCCTACAATGAGCAGTTCTTC
CASSPLPGLAEVESSYNEQFF
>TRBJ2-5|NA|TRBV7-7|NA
TGTGCTAGCAGCCAACAACAGGGTCTCCAAGAGACCCAGTACTTC
CASSQQQGLQETQYF
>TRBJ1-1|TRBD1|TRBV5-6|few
TGTGCCAGCAGTTCCGGGACAGGGGTGGATGAAGCTTTCTTT
CASSSGTGVDEAFF
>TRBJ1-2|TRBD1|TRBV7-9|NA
TGTGCCAGCAGCTTAGTAGAGGGGGCGTGGGGCTACACCTTC
CASSLVEGAWGYTF
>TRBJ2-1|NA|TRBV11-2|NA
TGTGCCAGCAGCTCGAGAATACGCTCCTACAATGAGCAGTTCTTC
CASSSRIRSYNEQFF
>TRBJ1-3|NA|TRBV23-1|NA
TGCGCCAGCAGTCATCGAGACAGCTACTCTGGAAACACCATATATTTT
CASSHRDSYSGNTIYF
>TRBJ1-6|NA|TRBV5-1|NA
TGCGCCAGCAGCCTCGGGGTGGGGGCAGGACATTATAATTCACCCCTCCACTTT
CASSLGVGAGHYNSPLHF
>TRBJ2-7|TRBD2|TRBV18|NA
TGTGCCAGCTCCGTCGGGGGACTAGTCTCCTACGAGCAGTACTTC
CASSVGGLVSYEQYF
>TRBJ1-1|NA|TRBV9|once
TGTGCCAGCAGCGTAGAGGCAGGGGTAAAAGCTTTCTTT
CASSVEAGVKAFF
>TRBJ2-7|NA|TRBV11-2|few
TGTGCCAGCAGTCAAACGTTCGAGAAGCAGTACTTC
CASSQTFEKQYF
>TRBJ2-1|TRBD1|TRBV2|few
TGTGCCAGCAGTGATTTTCCCCGACAGGGGGCCTACAATGAGCAGTTCTTC
CASSDFPRQGAYNEQFF
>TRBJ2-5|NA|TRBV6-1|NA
TGTGCCAGCAGGACTTTAGAGACCCAGTACTTC
CASRTLETQYF
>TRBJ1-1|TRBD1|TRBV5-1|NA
TGCGCCAGCAGCTTGGCATTATTGGACAGGGGCACCGAGGGCACTGAAGCTTTCTTT
CASSLALLDRGTEGTEAFF
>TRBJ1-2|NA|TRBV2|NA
TGTGCCAGCAGTGTCTCCAGGGAGGGAGGCTACACCTTC
CASSVSREGGYTF
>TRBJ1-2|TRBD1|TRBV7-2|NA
TGTGCCAGCAGCTTAGAACAGGGGGGGGGCTATGGCTACACCTTC
CASSLEQGGGYGYTF
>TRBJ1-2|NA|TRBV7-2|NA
TGTGCCAGCAGCTTAGGGACACCCTATGGCTACACCTTC
CASSLGTPYGYTF
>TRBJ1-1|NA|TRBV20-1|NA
TGCAGTGCTAGGTCGTATACTGAAGCTTTCTTT
CSARSYTEAFF
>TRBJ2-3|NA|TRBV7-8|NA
TGTGCCAGCAGCTTAGTCCCAGGAGATACGCAGTATTTT
CASSLVPGDTQYF
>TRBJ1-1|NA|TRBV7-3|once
TGTGCCAGCAGCTCAAACCCTCCAGGGGCAGGGACTGAAGCTTTCTTT
CASSSNPPGAGTEAFF
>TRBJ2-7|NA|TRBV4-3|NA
TGCGCCAGCAGCCAAGATCTAGTGGCACCTCCCTACGAGCAGTACTTC
CASSQDLVAPPYEQYF
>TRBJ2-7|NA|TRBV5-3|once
TGTGCCAGAAGCTTGGTGGGGCTTGCCTACGAGCAGTACTTC
CARSLVGLAYEQYF
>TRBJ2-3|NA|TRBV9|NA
TGTGCCAGCAGCGTTCCCCTCCTACCGACTAGCACAGATACGCAGTATTTT
CASSVPLLPTSTDTQYF
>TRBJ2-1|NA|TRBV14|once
TGTGCCAGCAGCCAAACAAGCTACAATGAGCAGTTCTTC
CASSQTSYNEQFF
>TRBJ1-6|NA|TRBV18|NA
TGTGCCAGCTCGTATACCGGGGATAATTCACCCCTCCACTTT
CASSYTGDNSPLHF
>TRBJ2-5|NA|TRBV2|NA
TGTGCCAGCAGTGAATTTAACGGAAGCCATCTGCGGGCCCAGTACTTC
CASSEFNGSHLRAQYF
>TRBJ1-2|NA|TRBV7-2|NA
TGTGCCAGCAGCTTAGCGGGGTCGGGGGGCTACACCTTC
CASSLAGSGGYTF
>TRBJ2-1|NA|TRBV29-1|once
TGCAGCGTTGGCCCCGGGACTCGTGAGCAGTTCTTC
CSVGPGTREQFF
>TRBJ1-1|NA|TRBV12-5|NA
TGTGCTAGTGGTTTGGGCAGGTGGAACACTGAAGCTTTCTTT
CASGLGRWNTEAFF
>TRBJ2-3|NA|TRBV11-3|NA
TGTGCCAGCAGCTTAGCGGCTAGTGCAGATACGCAGTATTTT
CASSLAASADTQYF
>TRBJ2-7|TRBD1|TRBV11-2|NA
TGTGCCAGCAGCTTAGCGACAGGGTTGCTGGGCGAGCAGTACTTC
CASSLATGLLGEQYF
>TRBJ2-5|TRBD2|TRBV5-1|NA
TGCGCCAGCAGCCCTCAACTAGCGGGCCAAGAGACCCAGTACTTC
CASSPQLAGQETQYF
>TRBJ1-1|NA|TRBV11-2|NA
TGTGCCAGCAGCTCTCAGTACACTGAAGCTTTCTTT
CASSSQYTEAFF
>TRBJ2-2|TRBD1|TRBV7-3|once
TGTGCCAGCAGCTTAACGAGGGACAGAGGAACGGCCGGGGAGCTGTTTTTT
CASSLTRDRGTAGELFF
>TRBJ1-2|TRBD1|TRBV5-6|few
TGTGCCAGCAGGGCAAGGGACAGCGTCTTATGCACCTTC
CASRARDSVLCTF
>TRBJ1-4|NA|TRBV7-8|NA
TGTGCCAGCAGCTTCTGGGGACACCCAGCAACTAATGAAAAACTGTTTTTT
CASSFWGHPATNEKLFF
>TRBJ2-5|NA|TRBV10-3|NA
TGTGCCATCAGACAGGGACAAGAGACCCAGTACTTC
CAIRQGQETQYF
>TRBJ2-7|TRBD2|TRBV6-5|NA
TGTGCCAGCAGACTAGCGGGTAACTACGAGCAGTACTTC
CASRLAGNYEQYF
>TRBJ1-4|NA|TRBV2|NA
TGTGCCAGCAGAGTCCACAGGGATGCAACTAATGAAAAACTGTTTTTT
CASRVHRDATNEKLFF
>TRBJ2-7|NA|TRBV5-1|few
TGCGCCAGCAGCGTGACCGGGACTCACTCCTACGAGCAGTACTTC
CASSVTGTHSYEQYF